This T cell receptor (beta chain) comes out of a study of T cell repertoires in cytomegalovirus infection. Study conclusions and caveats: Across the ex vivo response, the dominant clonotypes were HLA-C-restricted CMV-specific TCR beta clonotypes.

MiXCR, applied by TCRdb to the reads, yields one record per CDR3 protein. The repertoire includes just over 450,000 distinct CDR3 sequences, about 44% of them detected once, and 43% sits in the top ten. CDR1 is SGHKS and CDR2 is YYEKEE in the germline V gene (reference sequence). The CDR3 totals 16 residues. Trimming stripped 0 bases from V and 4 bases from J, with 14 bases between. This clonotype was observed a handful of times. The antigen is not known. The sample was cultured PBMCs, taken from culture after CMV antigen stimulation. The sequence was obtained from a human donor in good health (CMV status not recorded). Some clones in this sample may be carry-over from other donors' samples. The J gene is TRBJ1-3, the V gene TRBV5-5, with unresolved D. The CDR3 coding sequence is TGTGCCAGCAGCTTGGAAGAGGGTCGGAGCGGAAACACCATATATTTT. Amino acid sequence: CASSLEEGRSGNTIYF.